A single sample gave rise to the 5 T cell receptor beta chains below, sequenced in a study of radiation and T cells in renal cell carcinoma. Produced via immunoSEQ multiplex PCR; TCRdb's table is partial and in-frame only. Counted here are about 64,000 clones, over 60% occurring once; the ten biggest clones make up roughly 7.5%. The time point denotes: blood 4 weeks post-SBRT, at nephrectomy. Stated treatment: 15 Gy SBRT to primary tumor, nephrectomy 4 weeks later. The sequencing used blood, collected from a patient whose treatment included radiotherapy and nephrectomy. These receptors all stem from a man aged 60 to 69 with renal cell carcinoma.

The chain employs TRBV4-1 and TRBJ1-2; no reliable D call. The CDR3 has 13 amino acids. CDR1 MGHRA and CDR2 YSYEKL come from the germline V gene. The ends were cut back, 0 bases at V and 7 bases at J, with 9 bases in the middle. The CDR3 DNA follows: TGCGCCAGCAGCCAAGATCGGGATGGTGGCTACACCTTC. This translates into CASSQDRDGGYTF.

The V gene is TRBV7-9, the J gene TRBJ2-7; 10 bases map to TRBD2. Germline values: CDR1 SEHNR, CDR2 FQNEAQ (reference sequence). The CDR3 totals 15 residues. V was pared by 5 bases and J by 6 bases, with 10 bases of the junction left unmatched. DNA of the CDR3: TGTGCCAGCAGCACGGGACTAGCGTCCTACGCCGAGCAGTACTTC. Its protein is CASSTGLASYAEQYF. The full variable domain, in which reference TRBV7-9 and TRBJ2-7 provide the parts outside the CDR3, is DTGVSQNPRHKITKRGQNVTFRCDPISEHNRLYWYRQTLGQGPEFLTYFQNEAQLEKSRLLSDRFSAERPKGSFSTLEIQRTEQGDSAMYLCASSTGLASYAEQYFGPGTRLTVT.

This chain connects TRBV4-3 to TRBJ1-1; D might be TRBD1 (5 bases). Germline values: CDR1 LGHNA, CDR2 YSLEER. The ends were cut back, 1 base at V and 5 bases at J, with 17 bases in the middle. The CDR3 totals 16 residues. The CDR3 DNA follows: TGCGCCAGCAGCCAAGGCCAACCAGGGTTAGGGACTGAAGCTTTCTTT. Its protein product is CASSQGQPGLGTEAFF.

This clone was seen once. The chain combines TRBV6-1 with TRBJ2-3, with D possibly being TRBD1 or TRBD2 (5 bases each). Germline lookup yields CDR1 MNHNS and CDR2 SASEGT. Trimming pared 11 bases from V and 0 bases from J, leaving 12 bases between. The CDR3 length is 13 residues. CDR3 region: CADGDGSTDTQYF. The CDR3 region has the DNA TGTGCCGATGGGGACGGCAGCACAGATACGCAGTATTTT.

The chain employs TRBV28 and TRBJ2-7, with 11 bases that match TRBD1. Germline V CDR1 and CDR2: MDHEN, SYDVKM. The CDR3 extends over 13 amino acids. V shed 3 bases and J 6 bases; nucleotides not matched to a gene: 1. CDR3 protein: CASSFGTGGEQYV. The CDR3 nucleotides read TGTGCCAGCAGTTTTGGGACAGGGGGCGAGCAGTACGTC.